The sequence of this TCR beta chain was determined in a study of blood T cell repertoires in COVID-19. Sequenced by immunoSEQ multiplex PCR; TCRdb stores in-frame clones only, minus some. The sample contains some 220,000 clones, 75% to 90% of which appear only once. This clone occurred once. Adults between roughly 18 and 95 years of age took part from fewer than 30 US areas. The CDR3 contains 12 residues. Sequencing was performed on PBMCs or T cells enriched from blood (not recorded which). The sequence was collected from a young woman in a cohort exposed to, infected with or recovered from COVID-19 (not recorded which). The V gene is TRBV21-1, the J gene TRBJ1-2; the table gives TRBD1 as D, unverified against the DNA. TRBV21-1 is deemed a pseudogene. CDR3 amino acids: CASADSNYGYTF. The DNA for the CDR3 is TGTGCCAGCGCTGACAGTAACTATGGCTACACCTTC.